Described below is a single T cell receptor (beta chain) sequence and its context. Its recognized antigen is unknown. The input lacks base qualities; no much larger clone sits a single base away. This record belongs to a study of cytomegalovirus exposure and HLA in healthy donors (dated by TCRdb to 2016 to 2017). About the full investigation: An earlier analysis of approximately 640 of the donors reported about 250 Gb of sequence data and 100 million to 140 million unique TCR beta sequences from 150 million to 200 million T cells. An early release covering about 600 HLA-typed donors comprised about 300 gigabases of sequencing data and tens of millions of unique TCR sequences. The genetic ancestry cluster associated with self-reported Caucasian donors included 80% to 90% of the approximately 410 genotyped donors. The aim of the study was to test whether cataloging public T cell receptors could identify signatures of past pathogen exposure. The T cell repertoires of some 670 subjects were profiled by immunosequencing and related to cytomegalovirus serostatus. A separate validation cohort of 100 to 150 different subjects was used in addition to the roughly 700-subject first cohort. To predict cytomegalovirus infection status, the study brought together high-throughput TCR immunosequencing, statistical association of individual TCRs with disease status, and machine learning. To study patterns of TCR occurrence, a later analysis re-analyzed previously published TCR beta repertoires from 500 to 850 donors and added high-resolution HLA genotyping. In the later analysis, no new phenotypic data were used to find candidate immune exposures; instead, reliance was placed on TCR beta sequences and their occurrence across donors. To decide whether each TCR beta V gene segment behaved as functional or pseudogenic, an earlier analysis of several hundred of the donors relied on high-throughput TCR beta sequencing. Donor age, sex, ethnicity and CMV serostatus were compiled together with the repertoire data. In a later genetic analysis, genome-wide SNP genotypes for 398 of the 666 donors were used, and that subset was treated as a discovery cohort. Every discovery cohort repertoire had been produced on one sequencing platform. Class I and class II HLA loci were covered by the typing at four-digit resolution. Typing coverage varied by locus: roughly 629-640 donors for A, B, C, DRB1 and DQB1; 522 for DQA1; more than 600 for DPA1; approximately 470 for DPB1. Because of strong linkage in the cohort, a few DR-DQ haplotypes were treated as single units for association and clustering. Across approximately 420 genotyped donors of the cohort, an average of about 240,000 unique TCR beta nucleotide sequences per donor were sequenced, and roughly a sixth of those sequences were non-productive. The study at large found these results: Some IMGT-functional V segments, including TRBV6-2 and TRBV6-3, could not be told apart with the 87-base-pair reads, so those segments were excluded. When HLA alleles, especially DR and DQ, strongly co-occurred, TCR associations were difficult to assign to individual alleles. Correlated functional status among segregating V segments might reflect linkage disequilibrium, but an unknown experimental factor could not be ruled out. CMV serostatus was the only immune exposure information available for the cohort. A group of highly shared sequence variants was considered likely to be a technical artifact of the sequencing pipeline. A later analysis found that most CMV-associated TCR beta chains appeared HLA-restricted, with HLA associations seemingly driven largely by CMV exposure. A later analysis reported that several top co-occurrence clusters appeared linked to parvovirus B19, influenza, CMV and Epstein-Barr virus. In vitro tests confirmed that a few of the cytomegalovirus-associated TCR beta chains recognize cytomegalovirus antigens. Sequencing depth was assumed to be roughly uniform across donors in the presence/absence analyses, though that assumption may not hold. Most TCR sequences were seen in very few donors, while some public TCRs were found in many individuals. The authors suggested that the approach could potentially be extended to other disease states and immunological phenotypes. Compared with equally common non-associated chains, HLA-associated TCR beta chains in a later analysis were more clonally expanded and had lower generation probabilities. According to a later analysis, TCR association rates differed among HLA loci, with DRB1 alleles showing the most associated TCRs and HLA-C alleles showing the fewest. A further reported finding was that TCR beta sequences accurately predicted the HLA-A and HLA-B alleles for most subjects in the first cohort. In this cohort, only TCR beta chains were sequenced, and detectable features were limited by the absence of alpha or paired-chain data. Compared with the approximately 710-donor mean, donors in an Asian-associated ancestry cluster had fewer N-insertions in productive TCRs, according to a later genetic analysis. Because counts were too low, about 18 rarely observed V segments, including chromosome 9 orphons, were excluded from the earlier analysis of around 640 of the donors. An earlier analysis of some 590 of the donors showed that most TCR beta V segments appeared in productive rearrangements either about 87% or about 30% of the time, which broadly matched IMGT annotations. Because HLA typing was missing for some donors at each locus, association tests included only the typed subset. At a false discovery rate of 0.05, a later analysis linked 15,000 to 20,000 TCR beta sequences to specific HLA alleles. An association between a missense DCLRE1C variant and V-gene and J-gene trimming of TCR beta chains was found in a later genetic analysis and replicated in an independent cohort. In the study, about 150 TCR beta chains were listed as associated with cytomegalovirus. The classifier was reported to diagnose cytomegalovirus status with high specificity and sensitivity in both the original cohort and the validation cohort.

From its cysteine to its phenylalanine, the CDR3 spans 12 amino acids. Just the 36-base CDR3 DNA is kept, in frame starting at base 1. The CDR1 and CDR2 encoded by the germline V gene are MDHEN and SYDVKM. The cohort comprised fewer than 700 healthy bone marrow donors. At the time of sampling, every cohort member was nominally healthy, though immune exposures that went unrecorded were likely present. The donor tested CMV seronegative and was one of the 352 seronegative cohort members. A peripheral blood sample was collected from each donor, and TCR beta sequencing was performed on peripheral blood mononuclear cells. Genomic DNA was extracted from the blood cell samples with the Qiagen DNeasy Blood Extraction Kit. Libraries were made using the immunoSEQ multiplex PCR assay. The multiplex PCR relied on a mix of 60 forward primers for TCR Vbeta segments and 13 reverse primers for TCR Jbeta segments. A multiplex PCR assay on genomic DNA amplified the CDR3 region of rearranged TCR beta genes. On the Illumina HiSeq System, the amplified TCR beta libraries were sequenced as 87-base-pair reads. From the authors' description of their analysis: A later analysis counted about 76 million unique TCR beta chains across the 670 or so repertoires, and 10 million to 11 million of these chains were shared by at least two donors. To remove PCR and sequencing errors, raw reads were error-corrected and collapsed into unique sequences using a nearest-neighbor algorithm that merged closely related sequences. Alignment of CDR3 sequences to IMGT reference sequences was used to assign V, D and J gene segments. For a sequence to be retained, a match of at least six nucleotides was required to both a V gene segment and a J gene segment. A rearrangement was called productive if the CDR3 had no stop codons and remained in frame with V and J, and every other rearrangement was called non-productive. Following IMGT convention, CDR3 was defined as the stretch from the second conserved V-encoded cysteine to the conserved J-encoded phenylalanine. The earlier analysis of more than 450 of the donors excluded sequences that lacked an unambiguous match to a single V gene segment. In an earlier analysis of approximately 590 of the donors, a V segment was called functional when productive rearrangements were above 56.7%, and segregating when the standard deviation between donors exceeded 5%. A statistical classification framework was developed to diagnose cytomegalovirus status using the catalog of TCR beta chain sequences. In a later analysis, TCR nucleotide sequences were compared against IMGT/GENE-DB human TR gene sequences so that V and J genes could be assigned. A later analysis assigned CDR3 sequences and most-parsimonious VDJ recombination scenarios with the TCRdist pipeline. In a later analysis, each TCR beta chain was defined by its CDR3 amino acid sequence together with its V-gene family, and reads without a unique V-gene family were excluded. As a way to deal with suspected cross-contamination and a sequencing artifact, a later analysis dropped 500 to 700 nucleotide sequences that were highly shared and had low generation probability. For each public chain, a later analysis derived a clonal expansion index from normalized ranks of inferred template counts within each repertoire. In a later analysis, generation probabilities were computed using a VDJ recombination model fitted to out-of-frame rearrangements, and the results were checked against IGoR. In a later analysis, TCR-TCR, TCR-HLA and TCR-CMV co-occurrence was scored with hypergeometric tests, and a repertoire-size bias correction was applied to TCR pairs. False discovery rates were estimated in a later analysis by permuting HLA or CMV assignments 20 times. In a later analysis, co-occurring TCRs were grouped with DBSCAN, and TCRdist sequence similarity was added when clustering was performed within HLA-allele-positive subsets. For co-occurrence clustering, repertoires with fewer than 30,000 or more than 120,000 public chains were excluded, along with roughly 5 repertoires with anomalous nucleotide sharing. TCRdb limited this immuneACCESS table to in-frame rearrangements with V and J called. A share of clones is missing; checked studies link under half to unresolved V genes, and the rest is unexplained. The DNA was the basis for D and trimming; V, J and clone size are from that table. Present in this sample are fewer than 250,000 clones, approximately 80% of which were seen just once. The ten largest account for more than 1.3% of the sample.

The V and J segments used are TRBV28 and TRBJ2-3, with 7 bases aligning to TRBD2. The TCR comes from a girl aged 5 to 17 in good health and CMV-seronegative. What was sequenced was PBMCs. The sequence in DNA is TGTGGGTCTAGCGGAGGCACAGATACGCAGTATTTT. The encoded protein is CGSSGGTDTQYF.